This TCR beta chain was retrieved from a study of T cells in Graves' hyperthyroidism and ophthalmopathy (dated by TCRdb to the late 2010s). For context, the study as a whole: Peripheral blood was collected at initial diagnosis, before any treatment. After sampling, hyperthyroidism patients received methimazole starting at 30 mg daily, and ophthalmopathy patients received high-dose intravenous methylprednisolone. Whether ophthalmopathy could be predicted prospectively was tested in an independent validation cohort made up of under 20 hyperthyroidism patients plus 17 patients who later progressed to ophthalmopathy. The paper reports TCR Vbeta CDR3 sequencing of 130 to 150 peripheral blood samples: around 45 ophthalmopathy, roughly 80 hyperthyroidism and 17 progressor patients. In six Graves' hyperthyroidism patients, the study also compared T-cell repertoires from thyroid tissue with T-cell repertoires from blood. TCR V-J signatures able to tell the groups apart were searched for in a discovery cohort of around 95 patients, of whom 40 to 45 had Graves' ophthalmopathy and 55 to 60 had stable Graves' hyperthyroidism. The roughly 91 discovery patients were randomly divided into training and test sets at a 7:3 ratio. Study-level results and caveats: No statistical method was used to fix the sample size in advance, and group allocation was not hidden from the investigators. Blood samples also contained most of the expanded thyroid clonotypes (frequency above 0.001), which suggests that blood repertoires may reflect thyroid immune responses. In validation, the model predicted progression to ophthalmopathy with over 60% sensitivity and roughly 75% specificity, a median of about 6.7 months before onset. A 13 V-J signature model separated ophthalmopathy from stable hyperthyroidism, with over 85% sensitivity and 81.08% specificity in cross-validation and 80%/75% in testing.

As concerns this clonotype: What antigen it recognizes has not been identified. Base qualities were left out, and no much larger clone turns up one base away.

The TCR beta CDR3 regions were amplified from RNA transcripts. The first round of RT-PCR for the TCR CDR3 was performed with the HTBI primer set and the Qiagen OneStep RT-PCR kit. Libraries were constructed in a second round of multiplex PCR, after which size selection and purification were performed. Libraries were sequenced paired-end with 100 bp reads on an Illumina HiSeq2000. The study's own analysis went as follows. SOAPnuke was used to process the raw data, with reads discarded if the reads contained adapters or uncalled bases, had a mean Phred below 15, or lacked an exact constant-primer or identifier match. COPE v1.2.5 was used to merge high-quality paired reads, and clonotypes were defined as unique nucleotide sequences. MiTCR v1.1 was used to align the clonotypes against IMGT TRBV, TRBD and TRBJ reference segments. Only V-J combinations with frequency above 0.0001, covering about 99% of repertoires, were analysed. The TCS score was defined as F50 (clonal expansion) divided by E x V (chaos), with BLOSUM62-based TCRdist calculated between CDR3 peptides within each V-J. Welch's t-statistics and random forest reduced 514 V-J features to 10 to 15, which were used in a naive Bayes classifier (R e1071). TCRdb reran the public reads through fastp at Q25 and MiXCR, keeping productive beta chains. For every CDR3 protein sequence, its rows merge into one entry that carries the most common genes and DNA. The V and J calls reflect TCRdb's pipeline rather than the authors' work. The sample includes a few hundred thousand distinct CDR3 sequences, with around 14% observed a single time. The ten biggest clones cover 9.2% of the sample.

Graves' hyperthyroidism was defined as stable when no progression to ophthalmopathy occurred over 18 months of follow-up. Hyperthyroidism patients were newly diagnosed, had a disease duration of under 2 months, and were aged 18 to 65 years. Exclusion was applied to patients with uncontrolled infections, other autoimmune diseases, pregnancy or lactation. Diagnoses were established on the basis of clinical symptoms, serum thyroxine and TRAb, thyroid ultrasound, and orbital computed tomography. PBMCs were isolated from 8 to 10 ml of fresh peripheral blood by Ficoll-Paque density gradient centrifugation. Trizol reagent was used to extract total RNA, and RNA quality was then checked on an Agilent 2100 Bioanalyzer. Trimming costs V 0 bases and J 4 bases, and their ends lie 13 bases apart. The cysteine opens and the phenylalanine closes a CDR3 of 16 amino acids. Of all the DNA, just the CDR3 is kept, 48 bases in frame from base 1. From the germline V gene, CDR1 is SGHDN and CDR2 is FVKESK.

The receptor was isolated from a woman younger than 30 with Graves' hyperthyroidism. The chain is made from TRBV14 and TRBJ1-3, with TRBD1 as a weak D call on 5 bases. The material sequenced was blood. The CDR3 corresponds to CASSQDSGRRGNTIYF. The DNA sequence follows: TGTGCCAGCAGCCAAGATTCGGGGCGAAGGGGAAACACCATATATTTT.